This T cell receptor (beta chain) was obtained from a study of monozygotic twins with inflammatory bowel disease. Blood samples, whole and unsorted for T cells, yielded the isolated total RNA. TCRdb reanalyzed the 5' RACE reads, giving one entry per CDR3 protein sequence and no DNA. The sample totals 300,000 to 400,000 distinct CDR3 sequences. As concerns this clonotype: Its target is not known.

Study-wide points: Variability in patient repertoires may have come partly from differing immunosuppressive treatments. The inverse Simpson measure of TCRbeta diversity was lower in IBD patients than in healthy co-twins.

There are 14 residues in the CDR3. The germline V gene encodes CDR1 MNHNY and CDR2 SVGAGI (reference sequence). This chain joins TRBV6-6 and TRBJ1-1; there is no DNA to check the TCRdb D call of TRBD1. The clonotype was recovered from a human donor with ulcerative colitis or Crohn's disease, or a healthy co-twin of an affected twin (not recorded which). Specimen: blood. CDR3 amino acids: CASRDGGRNTEAFF.